Sequencing of this T cell receptor (beta chain) was carried out in a study of blood T cells in healthy people across ages. This CDR3 region has 16 residues. The V gene's germline CDR1 is SEHNR and CDR2 FQNEAQ (reference sequence). Donors were healthy Caucasian individuals from Russia aged roughly 6 to 95. Samples each yielded at least 5 micrograms of total RNA. Points on this clonotype: Its ends do not fully match the called genes, so a read error is possible.

For the second PCR, which ran for roughly 6 to 12 cycles, a sample-barcoded 5' primer and a J-beta primer mix were used. TCRdb used MiXCR to reprocess the 5' RACE reads, holding one entry per CDR3 protein. The data hold over 600,000 distinct CDR3 sequences, with around 50% observed a single time. What was sequenced was blood. This TCR was recovered from a man aged 40-49 years in good health. The chain has TRBV7-9 and TRBJ2-3; 9 bases are a match to TRBD2. CDR3 in amino acids: CASSEPESGRTDAQYF. CDR3 coding DNA: TGTGCCAGCAGCGAACCTGAAAGCGGGAGGACAGATGCGCAGTATTTT. The full variable domain, rest sourced from reference TRBV7-9 and TRBJ2-3, is DTGVSQNPRHKITKRGQNVTFRCDPISEHNRLYWYRQTLGQGPEFLTYFQNEAQLEKSRLLSDRFSAERPKGSFSTLEIQRTEQGDSAMYLCASSEPESGRTDAQYFGPGTRLTVL.